This TCR beta chain stems from a study of T-cell memory formation after mild COVID-19 (dated by TCRdb to the early 2020s). Looking at the study overall: TCR sequence clusters from the two donors were found to be largely donor specific. In a couple of donors, T-cell clones that expanded and contracted after mild COVID-19 were tracked by sequencing TCRalpha and TCRbeta repertoires over time. Two young, previously healthy adult volunteers, one female and one male, were included in the cohort.

Data came from an Illumina NovaSeq 6000. cDNA libraries for TCRalpha and TCRbeta were prepared by 5'RACE using constant-segment primers, with sample barcodes and unique molecular identifiers added. Trizol reagent was used to extract RNA from every sample. Library amplification was performed in two PCR steps, and a second sample barcode and Illumina TruSeq adapters were introduced in the second step. The libraries were sequenced on an Illumina NovaSeq using 2 x 150 bp paired-end reads. In the paper's pipeline: Reads were demultiplexed and collapsed into UMI-guided consensus sequences with migec v1.2.7. Using mixcr v2.1.11, UMI consensuses were aligned to TRA and TRB V and J templates and then assembled into clonotypes. A clonotype was counted as expanded or contracted only when both edgeR and NoisET called the clonotype significant, with the noise models trained on biological replicates. For edgeR calls, the thresholds were a false discovery rate-adjusted p below 0.01 and a log2 fold-change of 1. As an exploratory analysis of dynamics, max-normalized trajectories of the 1000 most abundant clonotypes were examined by PCA with hierarchical clustering. Separately sequenced CD4+ and CD8+ repertoires were used to assign the CD4 or CD8 phenotype of responding clones. TCRdb's own reprocessing of the public reads used fastp at Q25 and MiXCR and kept productive beta chains. Entries that share a CDR3 protein sequence are merged under the most common genes and DNA. The V and J calls, along with clone size, are taken from TCRdb and not from the paper's own processing. The sample table shows around 200,000 distinct CDR3 sequences, and roughly a fifth are seen once. About 23% of the sample belongs to the ten largest clones.

CDR1 SGHTA and CDR2 FQGTGA were looked up in the germline V gene. V loses 8 bases, J loses 4 bases, and the germline ends lie 12 bases apart. Reading from cysteine to phenylalanine, the CDR3 counts 13 amino acids. Only the CDR3 region is kept as DNA, spanning 39 bases read in frame from base 1. Ficoll-Paque density gradient centrifugation was used to isolate PBMCs. This clonotype was seen a handful of times. Its antigen specificity is not known. No qualities accompany the bases; no much larger clone lies one base away. The paper's findings and limits, for the study overall: The study included only a couple of mild cases, and larger cohorts that include severe cases with pre-infection samples were judged to be necessary. SARS-CoV-2 specificity of the second-wave clones peaking on day 37 was not confirmed. Contracting CD4+ clones were located mainly in the CM and EM memory subsets, whereas CD8+ clones were found to be enriched in EMRA. Clones that contracted from day 15 to 85 showed balanced CD4/CD8 phenotypes, whereas a second wave of clones that expanded from day 15 to 37 leaned towards CD4+. Some responding clones were detected in pre-infection memory, suggesting pre-existing cross-reactive memory T cells joined the SARS-CoV-2 response.

Sequenced: PBMCs or a T cell subset sorted from them (not recorded which). Here the chain combines TRBV7-3 and TRBJ2-1, with a tentative D call of TRBD1 or TRBD2, each matching 7 bases. The receptor comes from an adult woman who had mild COVID-19 (a few samples of this study predate the infection). The sample titles of this study are shuffled in the database, so cell type and time point are left out; the donor was told from shared clones. The DNA sequence is as follows: TGTGCCAGCGCAGGGGGGGCTTACAATGAGCAGTTCTTC. This translates into CASAGGAYNEQFF.